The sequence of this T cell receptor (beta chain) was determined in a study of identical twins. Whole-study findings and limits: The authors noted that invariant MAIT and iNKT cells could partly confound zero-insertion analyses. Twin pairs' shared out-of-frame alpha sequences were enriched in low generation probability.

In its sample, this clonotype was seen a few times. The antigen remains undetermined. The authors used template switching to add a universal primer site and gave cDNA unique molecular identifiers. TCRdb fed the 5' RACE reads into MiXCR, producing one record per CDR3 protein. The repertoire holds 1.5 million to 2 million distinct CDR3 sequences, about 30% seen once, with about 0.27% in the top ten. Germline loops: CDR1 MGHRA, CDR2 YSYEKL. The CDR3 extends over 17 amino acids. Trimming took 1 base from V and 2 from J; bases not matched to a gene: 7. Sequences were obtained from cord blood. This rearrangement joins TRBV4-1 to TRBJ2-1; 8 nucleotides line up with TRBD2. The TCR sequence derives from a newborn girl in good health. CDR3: CASSQVITGRAYNEQFF. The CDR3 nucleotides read TGCGCCAGCAGCCAAGTTATAACCGGGAGGGCCTACAATGAGCAGTTCTTC.